Listed below are T cell receptor beta chains from one sample, sequenced in a study of cytomegalovirus exposure and HLA in healthy donors. TCRdb keeps only in-frame clones here, not all; method: immunoSEQ multiplex PCR. This table has some 120,000 clones, about 73% appearing once. Sequencing input: PBMCs. These receptor sequences come from a woman aged 40 to 50 in good health and CMV-seronegative. CDR3s include the opening cysteine and the closing phenylalanine or tryptophan. Size tells how often a clone was seen (once, few, many) or the class of an expanded clone, and some rows leave it out.

>TRBJ2-1|17|.|TRBV18
CASSPQGGASGKDEQFF
>TRBJ1-1|16|.|TRBV28
CASSWGTGTLNTEAFF
>TRBJ1-5|15|.|TRBV7-2
CASSWTGGPNQPQHF
>TRBJ1-2|13|.|TRBV6-1
CASSEMAGNGYTF
>TRBJ2-3|17|.|TRBV7-2
CASIWTAGGVGTDTQYF
>TRBJ1-1|15|few|TRBV28
CASSTSAGLLGGAFF
>TRBJ2-7|16|.|TRBV4-1
CASSQAVTSGSYEQYF
>TRBJ1-6|15|.|TRBV6-1
CASSEGHGYNSPLHF
>TRBJ2-4|12|.|TRBV28
CASSLPRDIQYF
>TRBJ1-5|15|few|TRBV5-5
CASSFGQISNQPQHF
>TRBJ2-1|14|.|TRBV19
CASRTGTRYAEQFF
>TRBJ2-7|12|.|TRBV28
CASSGGGYEQYF
>TRBJ1-4|16|.|TRBV4-1
CASSQLYRGYNEKLFF
>TRBJ2-7|12|few|TRBV7-2
CASSQASYEQYF
>TRBJ2-7|14|.|TRBV28
CASRLAGATYEQYF
>TRBJ2-5|14|few|TRBV27
CASSLARAGETQYF
>TRBJ2-7|12|.|TRBV28
CASSPRQYEQYF
>TRBJ2-7|16|.|TRBV4-2
CASSQDLLAGGSEQYF